Listed below are T cell receptor beta chains from one sample, sequenced in a study of early T cells in non-severe SARS-CoV-2 infection. TCRdb processed the 5' RACE reads anew with MiXCR; each CDR3 protein has one entry. The top ten hold roughly 3.9% of the sample, which has about 69,000 distinct CDR3 sequences, about 4.9% seen once. Here the sequenced sample was whole blood, taken at baseline. Every receptor here comes from an adult who was a healthcare worker with PCR-confirmed SARS-CoV-2 infection or an uninfected control (not recorded which). The donor label of this sample is uncertain. Each CDR3 is given with its conserved first and last residue. Fields, in order: clone size, V gene, J gene, D gene, CDR3 DNA, CDR3 protein. A D gene is named only where the DNA matches it firmly. The size entry is marked missing in some rows and otherwise reads once, few, many or a size class.

size: many; V: TRBV12-3/TRBV12-4; J: TRBJ2-7; D: .; DNA: TGTGCCAGCAGTTTCTGGCAGGGTCACGAGCAGTACTTC; CDR3: CASSFWQGHEQYF
size: many; V: TRBV27; J: TRBJ2-3; D: .; DNA: TGTGCCAGCAGTTGGGGTGGAGATACGCAGTATTTT; CDR3: CASSWGGDTQYF
size: .; V: TRBV28; J: TRBJ1-2; D: .; DNA: TGTGCCAGCAGTTTAGTGGGCAATGGCTACACCTTC; CDR3: CASSLVGNGYTF
size: .; V: TRBV18; J: TRBJ1-1; D: .; DNA: TGTGCCAGCTCACCAAAGACAGTGAACACTGAAGCTTTCTTT; CDR3: CASSPKTVNTEAFF
size: .; V: TRBV29-1; J: TRBJ2-5; D: .; DNA: TGCAGCGCTCGACAGGCGGTAATTCGAGAGACCCAGTACTTC; CDR3: CSARQAVIRETQYF
size: .; V: TRBV24-1; J: TRBJ2-1; D: TRBD1; DNA: TGTGCCACCTCGGGACAGCCCTACAATGAGCAGTTCTTC; CDR3: CATSGQPYNEQFF
size: few; V: TRBV20-1; J: TRBJ2-3; D: .; DNA: TGCAGTGCCCCACCAGGCCCAGATACGCAGTATTTT; CDR3: CSAPPGPDTQYF
size: .; V: TRBV19; J: TRBJ2-7; D: TRBD1; DNA: TGTGCCAGTAGGGAGGGGACAGGGGGCGAGCAGTACTTC; CDR3: CASREGTGGEQYF
size: many; V: TRBV20-1; J: TRBJ1-5; D: .; DNA: TGCAGTGCTAGGGTACAGGACCATCAGCCCCAGCATTTT; CDR3: CSARVQDHQPQHF
size: many; V: TRBV7-3; J: TRBJ2-3; D: .; DNA: TGTGCCAGCAGCTCCCCCGGAGGCAATACGCAGTATTTT; CDR3: CASSSPGGNTQYF
size: many; V: TRBV5-1; J: TRBJ2-1; D: TRBD2; DNA: TGCGCCAGCAGCTTGGAAACGGGACTAGCGGGGGGTCACTCCTACAATGAGCAGTTCTTC; CDR3: CASSLETGLAGGHSYNEQFF
size: .; V: TRBV3-1; J: TRBJ1-5; D: TRBD1; DNA: TGTGCCAGCAGCCCCAGGGGGAGTTATAGCAATCAGCCCCAGCATTTT; CDR3: CASSPRGSYSNQPQHF
size: few; V: TRBV4-3; J: TRBJ1-2; D: TRBD1; DNA: TGCGCCAGCAGCCAAGATTGGCTACAGGAGACAGGGATTCTTGGCTACACCTTC; CDR3: CASSQDWLQETGILGYTF
size: few; V: TRBV18; J: TRBJ1-5; D: TRBD1; DNA: TGTGCCAGCTCCGGGACAGGGGGCTATCAGCCCCAGCATTTT; CDR3: CASSGTGGYQPQHF
size: many; V: TRBV11-2; J: TRBJ2-7; D: TRBD2; DNA: TGTGCCAGCAGCTTAGAACGCGGGGGGATCTACGAGCAGTACTTC; CDR3: CASSLERGGIYEQYF
size: .; V: TRBV11-2; J: TRBJ2-3; D: .; DNA: TGTGCCAGCAGACACCCCTCGACAGGACCCACAGATACGCAGTATTTT; CDR3: CASRHPSTGPTDTQYF
size: .; V: TRBV11-3; J: TRBJ2-5; D: .; DNA: TGTGCCAGCAGCCCCGGGCTTGGGGGGCTGACCCAGTACTTC; CDR3: CASSPGLGGLTQYF
size: many; V: TRBV7-2; J: TRBJ2-6; D: TRBD1; DNA: TGTGCCAGCAGCTGGGGACAGGGCGGCTCTGGGGCCAACGTCCTGACTTTC; CDR3: CASSWGQGGSGANVLTF
size: many; V: TRBV18; J: TRBJ2-7; D: .; DNA: TGTGCCAGCTCACCGGGACAATACGAGCAGTACTTC; CDR3: CASSPGQYEQYF
size: many; V: TRBV28; J: TRBJ1-1; D: .; DNA: TGTGCCACCTGGATGGCCCCAGTGAACACTGAAGCTTTCTTT; CDR3: CATWMAPVNTEAFF
size: few; V: TRBV27; J: TRBJ1-1; D: .; DNA: TGTGCCAGTAAAGACAGGCCACCCAACACTGAAGCTTTCTTT; CDR3: CASKDRPPNTEAFF
size: few; V: TRBV29-1; J: TRBJ1-1; D: .; DNA: TGCAGCGTTTGCTGGGTCACTGAAGCTTTCTTT; CDR3: CSVCWVTEAFF
size: few; V: TRBV28; J: TRBJ2-6; D: .; DNA: TGTGCCAGCACCATTGGACAGTTCTACTCTGGGGCCAACGTCCTGACTTTC; CDR3: CASTIGQFYSGANVLTF
size: .; V: TRBV7-2; J: TRBJ1-2; D: .; DNA: TGTGCCAGCAGCCCTTCGACACCCGGGAGCTATGGCTACACCTTC; CDR3: CASSPSTPGSYGYTF
size: many; V: TRBV6-5; J: TRBJ1-6; D: TRBD1; DNA: TGTGCCAGCCAACAGGGGTATAATTCACCCCTCCACTTT; CDR3: CASQQGYNSPLHF
size: .; V: TRBV13; J: TRBJ2-5; D: .; DNA: TGTGCCAGCAGCCAGGGGAAACAGACCCAGTACTTC; CDR3: CASSQGKQTQYF
size: .; V: TRBV28; J: TRBJ2-3; D: TRBD1; DNA: TGTGCCAGCATCCCAGGTCCCAGGGGGCCTACAGATACGCAGTATTTT; CDR3: CASIPGPRGPTDTQYF
size: many; V: TRBV5-6; J: TRBJ2-3; D: TRBD2; DNA: TGTGCCAGCAGCATCTTGACTAGCGGGGGGCTCGATACGCAGTATTTT; CDR3: CASSILTSGGLDTQYF
size: few; V: TRBV29-1; J: TRBJ2-3; D: .; DNA: TGCAGCGTTGAATCCCGACTCACAGATACGCAGTATTTT; CDR3: CSVESRLTDTQYF
size: .; V: TRBV5-1; J: TRBJ2-7; D: TRBD1; DNA: TGCGCCAGCAGCCAACTCGGGACAGGGCTGTACGAGCAGTACTTC; CDR3: CASSQLGTGLYEQYF
size: .; V: TRBV12-3/TRBV12-4; J: TRBJ2-3; D: TRBD2; DNA: TGTGCCAGCAGTTTTCCCAGCGGGGGGGCTACAGATACGCAGTATTTT; CDR3: CASSFPSGGATDTQYF
size: many; V: TRBV6-5; J: TRBJ1-1; D: TRBD1; DNA: TGTGCCAGCACCGGACAGGGGAATCCCTCTGAAGCTTTCTTT; CDR3: CASTGQGNPSEAFF
size: .; V: TRBV6-2/TRBV6-3; J: TRBJ2-5; D: TRBD1; DNA: TGTGCCAGCAGTTACGGGGACAGAGGAGAGACCCAGTACTTC; CDR3: CASSYGDRGETQYF
size: .; V: TRBV29-1; J: TRBJ2-3; D: .; DNA: TGCAGCGTTGAAGGGAGGGTCACAGATACGCAGTATTTT; CDR3: CSVEGRVTDTQYF
size: .; V: TRBV18; J: TRBJ1-1; D: TRBD1; DNA: TGTGCCAGCTCAAAGGGACAGGGGAACACTGAAGCTTTCTTT; CDR3: CASSKGQGNTEAFF
size: many; V: TRBV11-2; J: TRBJ2-1; D: TRBD2; DNA: TGTGCCAGCAGCTTGTTTGGGTCTAGCGGCTACAATGAGCAGTTCTTC; CDR3: CASSLFGSSGYNEQFF
size: few; V: TRBV7-3; J: TRBJ2-1; D: .; DNA: TGTGCCAGCAGCCCTGCCCGGAGGGTAGTGGATGAGCAGTTCTTC; CDR3: CASSPARRVVDEQFF
size: many; V: TRBV20-1; J: TRBJ2-1; D: TRBD1; DNA: TGCAGTGCTAGAGATATTAGACAGGGAAACAATGAGCAGTTCTTC; CDR3: CSARDIRQGNNEQFF
size: medium-sized; V: TRBV7-2; J: TRBJ1-1; D: .; DNA: TGTGCCAGCAGCTTAGATAGGGTGAACACTGAAGCTTTCTTT; CDR3: CASSLDRVNTEAFF
size: many; V: TRBV7-9; J: TRBJ1-3; D: .; DNA: TGTGCCAGCAGCTTAACGACGGTCGGAAACACCATATATTTT; CDR3: CASSLTTVGNTIYF
size: .; V: TRBV5-6; J: TRBJ1-6; D: TRBD1; DNA: TGTGCCAGCAGCTCCAAAAGGGCCGAGACAGGGGTTAATTCACCCCTCCACTTT; CDR3: CASSSKRAETGVNSPLHF
size: .; V: TRBV19; J: TRBJ2-3; D: TRBD2; DNA: TGTGCCAGTAGTATCCAACTAGCGGGGGGCACAGATACGCAGTATTTT; CDR3: CASSIQLAGGTDTQYF
size: many; V: TRBV7-2; J: TRBJ1-4; D: TRBD1; DNA: TGTGCCAGCAGCTTAGGAACAGGGGGGAAACTGTTTTTT; CDR3: CASSLGTGGKLFF
size: .; V: TRBV5-6; J: TRBJ2-7; D: .; DNA: TGTGCCAGCAGAAAAGCGGACTCCTCAAGGGCCTACGAGCAGTACTTC; CDR3: CASRKADSSRAYEQYF
size: many; V: TRBV10-3; J: TRBJ1-2; D: TRBD1; DNA: TGTGCCATCAGTGAGTCGGGACAGGGAGGCTATGGCTACACCTTC; CDR3: CAISESGQGGYGYTF
size: few; V: TRBV12-3/TRBV12-4; J: TRBJ2-3; D: .; DNA: TGTGCCAGCAGTCCCGACTTGCCAGCGGGCACAGATACGCAGTATTTT; CDR3: CASSPDLPAGTDTQYF
size: many; V: TRBV30; J: TRBJ2-7; D: .; DNA: TGTGCAATGGAAGGAAGGACCGCTTCCTACGAGCAGTACTTC; CDR3: CAMEGRTASYEQYF
size: many; V: TRBV5-1; J: TRBJ2-5; D: TRBD2; DNA: TGCGCCACAAAAACCGGGACTAGCGAAGAGACCCAGTACTTC; CDR3: CATKTGTSEETQYF
size: many; V: TRBV12-3/TRBV12-4; J: TRBJ1-2; D: .; DNA: TGTGCCAGCAACCTCCACGACGTAAACTATGGCTACACCTTC; CDR3: CASNLHDVNYGYTF
size: few; V: TRBV7-8; J: TRBJ2-1; D: TRBD1; DNA: TGTGCCAGCAGCTCAGGACAGGGGGCTGTAAATGAGCAGTTCTTC; CDR3: CASSSGQGAVNEQFF
size: many; V: TRBV20-1; J: TRBJ2-6; D: .; DNA: TGCAGTGCTAGGGTTCTGGGGAGCTCTGGGGCCAACGTCCTGACTTTC; CDR3: CSARVLGSSGANVLTF
size: .; V: TRBV7-8; J: TRBJ2-5; D: .; DNA: TGTGCCAGCAGCTCCCAAGATCGGGAGACCCAGTACTTC; CDR3: CASSSQDRETQYF
size: many; V: TRBV19; J: TRBJ2-7; D: .; DNA: TGTGCCAGTAGTATAGCCGGGACACTCAGCGAGCAGTACTTC; CDR3: CASSIAGTLSEQYF
size: few; V: TRBV6-2/TRBV6-3; J: TRBJ2-7; D: TRBD2; DNA: TGTGCCAGCAGTTACTCGAAGGGACTAGCGGGTCTCGAGCAGTACTTC; CDR3: CASSYSKGLAGLEQYF
size: many; V: TRBV13; J: TRBJ1-1; D: .; DNA: TGTGCCAGCAGCTTAGGGCAGGGGATCGCTGAAGCTTTCTTT; CDR3: CASSLGQGIAEAFF
size: many; V: TRBV7-9; J: TRBJ1-5; D: TRBD1; DNA: TGTGCCAGCAGCGCACAGGGGGCCAATCCAGCGCAGCCCCAGCATTTT; CDR3: CASSAQGANPAQPQHF
size: few; V: TRBV5-1; J: TRBJ2-3; D: .; DNA: TGCGCCAGCAGCAATAGTAGAGATACGCAGTATTTT; CDR3: CASSNSRDTQYF
size: many; V: TRBV20-1; J: TRBJ1-4; D: .; DNA: TGCAGTGCTAGAAGTGGGACGGCTGAAAAACTGTTTTTT; CDR3: CSARSGTAEKLFF
size: many; V: TRBV5-6; J: TRBJ1-1; D: .; DNA: TGTGCCAGCAGCTTGGCCCGCCGGGTAGGCACTGAAGCTTTCTTT; CDR3: CASSLARRVGTEAFF
size: many; V: TRBV4-1; J: TRBJ2-6; D: .; DNA: TGCGCCAGCAGCCAAGATCAGGGCAGGGGGGCCTCTGGGGCCAACGTCCTGACTTTC; CDR3: CASSQDQGRGASGANVLTF